The 4 T cell receptor beta chains below come from one sample, sequenced in a study of blood T cell repertoires in COVID-19. The assay was immunoSEQ multiplex PCR, and TCRdb's table has in-frame clones only and misses some. The table has approximately 130,000 clones, roughly 80% seen once. Sequenced sample: PBMCs or T cells enriched from blood (not recorded which). The receptor set was obtained from a man younger than 40 who had recovered from COVID-19.

The rearrangement uses TRBV29-1 and TRBJ2-5; TRBD2 matches at 8 bases. The CDR3 runs to 13 residues. Trimming at V came to 6 bases and at J to 5 bases, leaving 8 bases not matched to a gene. Germline loops: CDR1 SQVTM, CDR2 ANQGSEA. CDR3 amino acids: CSVGRGGLETQYF. The CDR3 bases are TGCAGCGTCGGGAGGGGGGGGCTGGAGACCCAGTACTTC. Based on the CDR3 plus reference TRBV29-1 and TRBJ2-5, the full variable domain is SAVISQKPSRDICQRGTSLTIQCQVDSQVTMMFWYRQQPGQSLTLIATANQGSEATYESGFVIDKFPISRPNLTFSTLTVSNMSPEDSSIYLCSVGRGGLETQYFGPGTRLLVL.

The rearrangement uses TRBV27 and TRBJ2-4; D is perhaps TRBD1 (5 bases). Germline CDR1 is MNHEY and CDR2 is SMNVEV (reference sequence). Trimming removed 3 bases from V and 7 bases from J, with 13 bases in between. The CDR3 extends over 14 amino acids. The CDR3 is CASSLQGPGNIQYF. CDR3 DNA: TGTGCCAGCAGTTTGCAGGGTCCTGGTAACATTCAGTACTTC.

This chain uses TRBV19 with TRBJ2-7, with D perhaps TRBD1 (5 bases). Germline V gives CDR1 LNHDA, CDR2 SQIVND (reference sequence). The V end lost 6 bases, the J end lost 0 bases, and 9 bases lay between the germline ends. CDR3 length: 13 residues. The CDR3 bases are TGTGCCAGTAGCCCTACAGGCTCCTACGAGCAGTACTTC. Its translation: CASSPTGSYEQYF.

The rearrangement uses TRBV4-1 and TRBJ1-5; D not resolved. V lost 2 bases, J lost 7 bases, and 9 bases lay in between. The CDR3 is 13 amino acids. The germline V gene encodes CDR1 MGHRA and CDR2 YSYEKL. The DNA of the CDR3 is TGCGCCAGCAGCCAATGGGAGAACCAGCCCCAGCATTTT. This translates into CASSQWENQPQHF.